This T cell receptor (beta chain) emerged from a study of OX40 agonist ivuxolimab in advanced cancers. Study overall: An anti-OX40 (CD134) antibody with agonistic activity, ivuxolimab, was administered to patients. Administration of intravenous ivuxolimab to patients occurred every 2 weeks at 0.01 to 10 mg/kg.

CDR3 length: 15 amino acids. Looked up from germline, CDR1 is SGHNT and CDR2 is YENEEA. V was pared by 0 bases and J by 6 bases, with 5 bases of the junction left unmatched. Data came from immunoSEQ multiplex PCR; TCRdb stores just in-frame clones and leaves some out. The sample lists 32,000 or so clones, roughly 76% occurring once. The sequences come from CD4+ or CD8+ T cells sorted from blood, collected in a trial of the OX40 agonist ivuxolimab. The chain joins TRBV11-3 to TRBJ2-1; 7 nucleotides align to TRBD2. The origin of this receptor is an adult with an advanced solid tumor such as melanoma, head and neck, liver or kidney cancer. CDR3: CASSLEGGRSNEQFF. CDR3 coding DNA: TGTGCCAGCAGCTTAGAGGGCGGGAGATCCAATGAGCAGTTCTTC.